This T cell receptor beta chain was sequenced during a study of blood T cell repertoires in COVID-19. Whole-study context: Acute and convalescent COVID-19 samples came from the United States, Italy and Spain.

Original handling: Amplified reference gene primers provided the basis for estimating nucleated cell counts. The table came from immunoSEQ multiplex PCR; TCRdb's copy has only in-frame clones and leaves some out. For V, J and clone size, that table is used; D and trimming come from the DNA. The table includes about 98,000 clones, about 81% detected once. Sequenced input: peripheral blood. The receptor comes from a man between 60 and 70 years old with acute or convalescent COVID-19.

The CDR3 region is CSVDDRVGTEAFF. The CDR3 bases are TGCAGCGTAGATGACAGGGTTGGCACTGAAGCTTTCTTT. The chain is built from TRBV29-1 and TRBJ1-1; 7 bases agree with TRBD1. The trim removed 6 bases at V and 4 bases at J, leaving 8 bases unmatched. Germline-derived CDR1 and CDR2 are SQVTM and ANQGSEA. This CDR3 region has 13 residues.